Following are 21 T cell receptor beta chains from one sample sequenced in a study of neurological immune-mediated disorders. TCRdb fed the 5' RACE reads into MiXCR, producing one record per CDR3 protein. Here the sample spans around 27,000 distinct CDR3 sequences, roughly 15% being singletons. Sequencing was done on a sample of PBMCs. These receptors were taken from a man aged 70 or older in good health.

This clonotype has at least ten counts. The chain couples TRBV7-8 to TRBJ2-3; D possibly corresponds to TRBD1 (6 bases). The CDR3 length is 16 residues. Germline V gives CDR1 SGHVS, CDR2 FQNEAQ. Trimming removed 6 bases at V and 2 bases at J, with 18 bases between. CDR3 residues: CASRLQGTLNTDTQYF. The CDR3 DNA is TGTGCCAGCAGATTGCAGGGGACACTAAACACAGATACGCAGTATTTT.

In its sample, this clonotype was seen many times. The rearrangement uses TRBV20-1 and TRBJ2-5; TRBD2 aligns across 9 bases. With V trimmed by 6 bases and J by 5 bases, 10 bases remained unmatched. The length of the CDR3 is 14 residues. The germline V gene has CDR1 DFQATT and CDR2 SNEGSKA (reference sequence). The CDR3 loop reads CSARDSGGGETQYF. In DNA, the CDR3 is TGCAGTGCCAGGGATAGCGGGGGCGGGGAGACCCAGTACTTC.

This clonotype counts as medium-sized. The chain has TRBV4-2 and TRBJ1-2; TRBD1 might be the D (5 bases). Germline V gene data show CDR1 as LGHNA and CDR2 as YNFKEQ. V lost 2 bases and J 6 bases, leaving 7 bases between the germline ends. The CDR3 is made up of 12 amino acids. This CDR3 is CASSQNRNGYTF. CDR3 DNA: TGTGCCAGCAGCCAAAACAGGAATGGCTACACCTTC.

This clonotype was counted many times. The chain links TRBV20-1 to TRBJ1-1, with a tentative D call TRBD1 (5 bases). The CDR3 consists of 14 residues. V was pared by 2 bases and J by 1 base, with 11 bases between. The V gene's germline CDR1 is DFQATT and CDR2 SNEGSKA (reference sequence). The CDR3 loop reads CSARRGQQNTEAFF. In DNA form, the CDR3 reads TGCAGTGCTAGAAGAGGACAACAGAACACTGAAGCTTTCTTT.

The chain couples TRBV5-5 to TRBJ2-2, with unresolved D. The germline gives CDR1 SGHKS, CDR2 YYEKEE (reference sequence). CDR3 length equals 13 residues. The germline V and J ends were trimmed by 0 bases and 7 bases, with 7 bases remaining between them. CDR3 sequence: CASSLVAGGELFF. DNA for the CDR3: TGTGCCAGCAGCTTGGTCGCTGGCGGGGAGCTGTTTTTT.

This clonotype appeared many times. The chain has TRBV7-9 and TRBJ2-7, with D perhaps being TRBD1 or TRBD2 (5 bases each). CDR3 length: 16 amino acids. Trimming shortened V by 5 bases and J by 1 base, and 18 bases separated the two germline ends. Germline V gives CDR1 SEHNR, CDR2 FQNEAQ (reference sequence). CDR3 coding DNA: TGTGCCAGCAGCCTGGACATCAAGGGACGTTCCTACGAGCAGTACTTC. This gives the protein CASSLDIKGRSYEQYF.

This clonotype was picked up many times. The V gene is TRBV12-3 or TRBV12-4, the J gene TRBJ2-7; the D call may be TRBD1 or TRBD2 (5 bases each). V lost 3 bases and J 0 bases, leaving 12 bases between the germline ends. The CDR3 spans 15 residues. The CDR3 spells CASSFRDGYSYEQYF. CDR3 DNA sequence: TGTGCCAGCAGTTTCCGGGACGGGTACTCCTACGAGCAGTACTTC.

This clonotype was seen repeatedly, ten times or more. The chain links TRBV7-2 to TRBJ2-1; TRBD2 matches 12 bases. CDR3 length: 18 amino acids. The germline V gene encodes CDR1 SGHTA and CDR2 FQGNSA. V shed 0 bases, J shed 7 bases, and the junction held 10 bases outside the gene matches. CDR3 DNA: TGTGCCAGCAGCTTAGCGAGTCTAGCGGGGGGGCCTTTAAATGAGCAGTTCTTC. Its translation: CASSLASLAGGPLNEQFF.

This clonotype came up many times. This chain uses TRBV13 with TRBJ2-1; 9 bases line up with TRBD1. CDR1 and CDR2 (germline): PRHDT, FYEKMQ (reference sequence). This CDR3 comprises 14 residues. J gave up 9 bases and V 5 bases, and 8 bases lay outside the gene matches. The CDR3 spells CASSQGQGYLEQFF. The DNA for the CDR3 is TGTGCCAGCAGCCAGGGACAGGGATACCTTGAGCAGTTCTTC.

This clonotype was detected many times. The chain has TRBV5-1 and TRBJ1-2; 7 bases match TRBD1. J was trimmed by 6 bases and V by 0 bases; bases with no gene match: 2. CDR3 length: 13 residues. Per germline, CDR1 SGHRS and CDR2 YFSETQ. CDR3 coding DNA: TGCGCCAGCAGCTTGGGGGACAGAAATGGCTACACCTTC. Its protein is CASSLGDRNGYTF.

This clonotype showed up many times. This chain connects TRBV7-2 to TRBJ1-5; D is unclear. The CDR3 is 14 residues long. The V and J ends lost 0 bases and 2 bases respectively, with 5 bases between them. The germline V gene has CDR1 SGHTA and CDR2 FQGNSA. CDR3 bases: TGTGCCAGCAGCTTAGCGCTAGGCAATCAGCCCCAGCATTTT. It is translated as CASSLALGNQPQHF.

This clonotype has only a few counts. V gene TRBV6-6 combines with J gene TRBJ1-1; D might be TRBD1 (5 bases). The CDR3 runs to 13 residues. Trimming removed 8 bases from V and 4 bases from J, with 14 bases in between. The germline gives CDR1 MNHNY, CDR2 SVGAGI (reference sequence). Here the CDR3 DNA reads TGTGCCAGCGGACTGACGGGGCCCACTGAAGCTTTCTTT. The encoded protein is CASGLTGPTEAFF.

Many counts were recorded for this clonotype. This chain joins TRBV20-1 and TRBJ2-2, with D possibly being TRBD1 (5 bases). The V end lost 0 bases, the J end lost 6 bases, and 14 bases lay between the germline ends. The CDR3 consists of 15 residues. Germline V CDR1 and CDR2: DFQATT, SNEGSKA (reference sequence). DNA of the CDR3: TGCAGTGCTAGAGATCCCCAGGGATGGGCCGGGGAGCTGTTTTTT. It is translated as CSARDPQGWAGELFF.

This clonotype was recorded at least ten times. The J gene is TRBJ2-5, the V gene TRBV5-1; TRBD2 aligns across 11 bases. This CDR3 region has 17 residues. J was trimmed by 5 bases and V by 4 bases; bases with no gene match: 13. Looked up from germline, CDR1 is SGHRS and CDR2 is YFSETQ. This CDR3 is CASSVPLAGGRGETQYF. The CDR3 nucleotides read TGCGCCAGCAGCGTCCCGCTAGCGGGGGGCCGAGGGGAGACCCAGTACTTC.

This clonotype was counted many times. The rearrangement links TRBV7-2 to TRBJ1-2, with TRBD1 as a possible D gene (6 bases). The CDR3 is 14 residues long. The germline gives CDR1 SGHTA, CDR2 FQGNSA. Between the trimmed V and J ends, which lost 1 base and 8 bases, there was a span of 14 bases. The CDR3, as DNA: TGTGCCAGCAGCTTAGTTGGCGGGGGGCACGGCTACACCTTC. The encoded protein is CASSLVGGGHGYTF.

Ten or more counts support this clonotype. The chain has TRBV7-2 and TRBJ1-4; the D is unclear. CDR1 and CDR2 (germline): SGHTA, FQGNSA. The CDR3 loop spans 13 amino acids. V was pared by 1 base and J by 5 bases, with 5 bases between. CDR3 DNA sequence: TGTGCCAGCAGCTTAGGTGGGAATGAAAAACTGTTTTTT. Protein: CASSLGGNEKLFF.

This clonotype was observed at least ten times. This chain links TRBV7-8 with TRBJ1-1, with TRBD1 matching 7 bases. This CDR3 has 14 residues. CDR1 is SGHVS and CDR2 is FQNEAQ in the germline V gene. V shed 1 base and J 6 bases; nucleotides not matched to a gene: 5. This chain's CDR3 is CASSLGQGGPEAFF. DNA for the CDR3: TGTGCCAGCAGCTTAGGACAGGGCGGGCCTGAAGCTTTCTTT. Filled out from reference TRBV7-8 and TRBJ1-1, the complete variable domain reads GAGVSQSPRYKVAKRGQDVALRCDPISGHVSLFWYQQALGQGPEFLTYFQNEAQLDKSGLPSDRFFAERPEGSVSTLKIQRTQQEDSAVYLCASSLGQGGPEAFFGQGTRLTVV.

This clonotype showed up many times. This sequence joins TRBV28 and TRBJ1-1, with 8 bases matching TRBD1. J was trimmed by 5 bases and V by 7 bases; bases with no gene match: 6. From germline, CDR1 is MDHEN and CDR2 SYDVKM. This CDR3 spans 13 amino acids. The CDR3 sequence: CASTRQGRTEAFF. CDR3 DNA sequence: TGTGCCAGCACCCGACAGGGGAGGACTGAAGCTTTCTTT. Together with reference TRBV28 and TRBJ1-1, the CDR3 gives the full variable domain: DVKVTQSSRYLVKRTGEKVFLECVQDMDHENMFWYRQDPGLGLRLIYFSYDVKMKEKGDIPEGYSVSREKKERFSLILESASTNQTSMYLCASTRQGRTEAFFGQGTRLTVV.

The count of this clonotype is one. This chain connects TRBV11-2 to TRBJ2-3; 12 bases map to TRBD2. J lost 11 bases, V lost 5 bases, and 17 bases had no gene match. Germline CDR1 SGHAT, CDR2 FQNNGV. CDR3 size: 17 residues. Here the CDR3 DNA reads TGTGCCAGCAGCCCTATTCTGACTAGCGGGGGCCGGGGGGGGCAGTATTTT. It is translated as CASSPILTSGGRGGQYF.

This clonotype was counted at least ten times. This chain connects TRBV27 to TRBJ1-5, with 7 bases matching TRBD1. Losses at the gene ends were 3 bases for V and 5 bases for J; bases not matched to a gene: 7. Per germline, CDR1 MNHEY and CDR2 SMNVEV (reference sequence). CDR3 size: 15 residues. In nucleotides, the CDR3 is TGTGCCAGCAGTTTGACCCGAGGGGGCGATCAGCCCCAGCATTTT. Translation: CASSLTRGGDQPQHF.

This clonotype was recorded once. With a much larger clone just one base away, this may be a read error. This chain connects TRBV9 to TRBJ1-4; 7 positions agree with TRBD1. The CDR3 is 15 residues long. With 2 bases clipped from V and 7 bases from J, the junction kept 8 bases outside the gene matches. The germline V gene encodes CDR1 SGDLS and CDR2 YYNGEE. In nucleotides, the CDR3 is TGTGCCAGCAGCGTCAGGGGGGCCACGGGTGAAAAACTGTTTTTT. Protein product: CASSVRGATGEKLFF.